This TCR beta chain was sequenced during a study of blood T cell repertoires in COVID-19. Across the whole study: Italy, Spain and the United States were the sources of the convalescent and acute COVID-19 samples. PBMCs, B-cell-depleted T cells, or T cells were the source of the cDNA or gDNA that made up the material.

CDR1 and CDR2 (germline): SGDLS, YYNGEE. CDR3 length: 16 residues. V lost 3 bases, J lost 8 bases, and 11 bases stayed unmatched. In assigning cohorts, the study relied on participant-reported clinical history. Sequencing used immunoSEQ multiplex PCR; TCRdb keeps in-frame clones, though not all of them. Of 250,000 or so clones detected, 90% appear once; the ten largest clones hold 0.87%. The gene calls are TRBV9 and TRBJ1-4; 9 bases align to TRBD1. Sequencing input: PBMCs or T cells enriched from blood (not recorded which). This TCR derives from a man between 50 and 59 years old who had been exposed to COVID-19. The CDR3 sequence is CASSELTGGAGEKLFF. The DNA for the CDR3 is TGTGCCAGCAGCGAATTAACAGGGGGCGCCGGGGAAAAACTGTTTTTT.